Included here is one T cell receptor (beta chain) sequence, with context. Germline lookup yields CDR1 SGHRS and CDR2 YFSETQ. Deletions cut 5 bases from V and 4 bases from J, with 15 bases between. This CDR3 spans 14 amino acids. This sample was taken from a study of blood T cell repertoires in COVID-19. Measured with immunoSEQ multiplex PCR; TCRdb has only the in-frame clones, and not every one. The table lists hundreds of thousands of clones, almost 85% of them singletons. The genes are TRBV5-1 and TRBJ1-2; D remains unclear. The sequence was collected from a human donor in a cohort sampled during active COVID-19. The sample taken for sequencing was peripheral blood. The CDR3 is CASRPSGDFYGYTF. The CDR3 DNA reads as TGCGCCAGCAGGCCGAGCGGTGATTTCTATGGCTACACCTTC.